One sample yielded the 29 T cell receptor beta chains listed below, sequenced in a study of blood T cell repertoires in COVID-19. Repertoires were generated with immunoSEQ multiplex PCR, while TCRdb's copy carries only in-frame clones and drops some. The sample lists about 63,000 clones, 80% to 90% occurring once. Sequences were obtained from PBMCs or T cells enriched from blood (not recorded which). The receptors originated from a woman aged 40 to 49 with acute COVID-19.

V usage is TRBV6-4 and J usage is TRBJ1-2, with 9 bases aligning to TRBD1. Germline-derived CDR1 and CDR2 are MRHNA and SNTAGT. V lost 8 bases to trimming and J lost 11 bases; unmatched junction nucleotides: 21. The CDR3 totals 16 residues. The CDR3 here is CASDETTGQGVIWYTF. The CDR3 region has the DNA TGTGCCAGCGATGAGACTACGGGACAGGGCGTGATATGGTACACCTTC.

This chain uses TRBV28 with TRBJ2-1; TRBD2 agrees at 8 bases. Germline V gene lookup returns CDR1 MDHEN and CDR2 SYDVKM. There are 16 residues in the CDR3. J lost 1 base, V lost 2 bases, and 4 bases had no gene match. The CDR3 nucleotides are TGTGCCAGCAGTTTAGGTCTAGCGGGTTCCTACAATGAGCAGTTCTTC. Its protein product is CASSLGLAGSYNEQFF.

This clone was seen a few times. The chain couples TRBV28 to TRBJ2-2, with D perhaps TRBD1 (6 bases). V was shortened by 3 bases and J by 4 bases, with 12 bases between the two germline ends. The CDR3 sequence is 15 residues long. Germline V gives CDR1 MDHEN, CDR2 SYDVKM. CDR3 in DNA: TGTGCCAGCAGTTTTCCGGGCAGGGGCACCGGGGAGCTGTTTTTT. This encodes CASSFPGRGTGELFF.

J is TRBJ1-2 and V is TRBV27; 11 bases are shared with TRBD1. CDR3 length equals 13 residues. Germline V gene data show CDR1 as MNHEY and CDR2 as SMNVEV (reference sequence). Losses at the gene ends were 5 bases for V and 6 bases for J; bases not matched to a gene: 2. The CDR3 is CASSGTGGNGYTF. The DNA of the CDR3 is TGTGCCAGCAGTGGGACAGGGGGAAATGGCTACACCTTC.

The CDR3 loop reads CASQYGSFEAFF. CDR3 DNA sequence: TGTGCCAGCCAATACGGGTCTTTTGAAGCTTTCTTT. The V call is TRBV7-9, the J call TRBJ1-1; D unresolved. The CDR3 runs 12 residues. Germline values: CDR1 SEHNR, CDR2 FQNEAQ (reference sequence). Trimming took 8 bases from V and 7 from J, leaving 14 bases between them.

This clone was observed a single time. The chain employs TRBV29-1 and TRBJ2-1, with 10 bases aligning to TRBD2. V was pared by 4 bases and J by 0 bases, with 9 bases of the junction left unmatched. The CDR3 is 17 amino acids. Germline values: CDR1 SQVTM, CDR2 ANQGSEA. The CDR3 DNA follows: TGCAGCGTTGGAACACTAGCGGGATCAAGCTCCTACAATGAGCAGTTCTTC. This gives the protein CSVGTLAGSSSYNEQFF.

The chain is built from TRBV2 and TRBJ1-3, with a tentative D call TRBD1 (5 bases). V lost 8 bases and J 4 bases, leaving 9 bases between the germline ends. Germline loops: CDR1 SNHLY, CDR2 FYNNEI. The CDR3 runs to 12 residues. The CDR3 region has the DNA TGTGCCAGCGGGGGGTTAGGAAACACCATATATTTT. This encodes CASGGLGNTIYF. The whole variable domain, remainder taken from reference TRBV2 and TRBJ1-3, is EPEVTQTPSHQVTQMGQEVILRCVPISNHLYFYWYRQILGQKVEFLVSFYNNEISEKSEIFDDQFSVERPDGSNFTLKIRSTKLEDSAMYFCASGGLGNTIYFGEGSWLTVV.

The V gene is TRBV5-4, the J gene TRBJ2-7, with D unresolved. The CDR3 loop spans 13 amino acids. CDR1 and CDR2 (germline): SGHNT, YYREEE (reference sequence). Trimming took off 4 bases at V and 0 bases at J, with 8 bases between the two ends. DNA for the CDR3: TGTGCCAGCAGCAGCCCGAACTCCTACGAGCAGTACGTC. Protein sequence: CASSSPNSYEQYV.

The chain uses TRBV2 and TRBJ2-6, with D perhaps TRBD2 (5 bases). CDR1 is SNHLY and CDR2 is FYNNEI in the germline V gene. With 3 bases removed from V and 0 bases from J, the gap between germline ends came to 15 bases. The CDR3 runs to 18 residues. CDR3 residues: CASSEEAQVSSGANVLTF. The DNA for the CDR3 is TGTGCCAGCAGTGAGGAGGCGCAGGTTAGCTCTGGGGCCAACGTCCTGACTTTC.

This clone was detected only a few times. J is TRBJ2-7 and V is TRBV4-2; D may be TRBD1 (6 bases). CDR1 LGHNA and CDR2 YNFKEQ come from the germline V gene. V was trimmed by 0 bases and J by 6 bases, leaving 18 bases between them. This CDR3 is built from 16 residues. The CDR3 sequence is CASSQEGTYRDGEQYF. The CDR3 DNA follows: TGTGCCAGCAGCCAAGAAGGGACCTACAGGGACGGCGAGCAGTACTTC.

The J gene is TRBJ1-5, the V gene TRBV27, with D perhaps TRBD1 (6 bases). V was pared by 6 bases and J by 0 bases, with 18 bases between. The CDR3 contains 17 residues. In germline, CDR1 is MNHEY, CDR2 SMNVEV (reference sequence). CDR3 sequence: CASRPLQGWYSNQPQHF. The CDR3 DNA is TGTGCCAGCAGACCTCTCCAGGGGTGGTATAGCAATCAGCCCCAGCATTTT.

The rearrangement uses TRBV3-1 (or the pseudogene TRBV3-2) and TRBJ2-3; the D is unclear. Trimming removed 0 bases from V and 2 bases from J, with 6 bases in between. The CDR3 covers 14 residues. Germline assignment: CDR1 LGHDT and CDR2 YNNKEL (reference sequence). CDR3 region: CASSQELSTDTQYF. The CDR3 DNA sequence: TGTGCCAGCAGCCAAGAACTGTCCACAGATACGCAGTATTTT.

The chain has TRBV7-9 and TRBJ2-1, with D perhaps matching TRBD2 (6 bases). V lost 4 bases and J lost 7, with 14 bases in between. CDR3 length: 14 residues. From germline, CDR1 is SEHNR and CDR2 FQNEAQ (reference sequence). CDR3 nucleotides: TGTGCCAGCAGCTCCATCGGGAGTCGGAATGAGCAGTTCTTC. Amino acid sequence: CASSSIGSRNEQFF.

The chain has TRBV24-1 and TRBJ2-3, with 12 bases aligning to TRBD2. Germline values: CDR1 KGHDR, CDR2 SFDVKD. With 0 bases clipped from V and 11 bases from J, the junction kept 11 bases outside the gene matches. This CDR3 region has 17 residues. The CDR3: CATSDLWTSGDPSEQYF. The CDR3 nucleotides are TGTGCCACCAGTGATTTGTGGACTAGCGGGGACCCTTCGGAGCAGTATTTT.

This clone was seen a few times. The CDR3 loop reads CASRQDTGIRGGYTF. The CDR3 DNA follows: TGTGCCAGCAGACAAGACACAGGGATCCGAGGTGGCTACACCTTC. The chain combines TRBV2 with TRBJ1-2, with D possibly being TRBD1 (6 bases). This CDR3 contains 15 residues. CDR1 is SNHLY, CDR2 FYNNEI, per germline. The V end was cut by 6 bases, the J end by 7 bases, with 21 bases between.

The J gene is TRBJ2-3, the V gene TRBV27; 10 bases are shared with TRBD2. The CDR3 loop spans 13 amino acids. Germline CDR1 and CDR2: MNHEY and SMNVEV (reference sequence). J was trimmed by 9 bases and V by 9 bases; bases with no gene match: 9. The chain's CDR3 is CASALAGKGTQYF. CDR3 nucleotides: TGTGCCAGTGCACTAGCGGGAAAGGGGACGCAGTATTTT.

The chain has TRBV9 and TRBJ1-3, with D possibly matching TRBD1 (5 bases). Germline CDR1 is SGDLS and CDR2 is YYNGEE. The V and J ends lost 7 bases and 6 bases respectively, with 14 bases between them. CDR3 size: 13 residues. The CDR3 DNA reads as TGTGCCAGCTCCGTTGGGGGGGTAAACACCATATATTTT. Amino acid sequence: CASSVGGVNTIYF.

The J gene is TRBJ1-1, the V gene TRBV12-5, with D possibly matching TRBD1 (6 bases). Trimming shortened V by 7 bases and J by 0 bases, and 9 bases separated the two germline ends. The length of the CDR3 is 13 residues. The germline CDR1 and CDR2 sequences are LGHNT and FRNRAP. DNA for the CDR3: TGTGCTAGTGCGGGACAAATGAACACTGAAGCTTTCTTT. Translating gives CASAGQMNTEAFF.

Written as DNA, the CDR3 is TGTGCCAGCAGTAGCCGACTAGCGGGTCACAATGAGCAGTTCTTC. It codes for CASSSRLAGHNEQFF. This chain joins TRBV6-5 and TRBJ2-1, with TRBD2 identical over 10 bases. The CDR3 runs to 15 residues. From germline, CDR1 is MNHEY and CDR2 SVGAGI. V trimming: 5 bases; J trimming: 5 bases; junction bases outside the gene matches: 6.

The chain recombines TRBV11-2 with TRBJ2-7, with D tentatively TRBD1 (6 bases). The CDR3 spans 16 residues. Trimming left V 5 bases short and J 0 bases short, with 17 bases between. Germline lookup yields CDR1 SGHAT and CDR2 FQNNGV. The CDR3 bases are TGTGCCAGCAGCGCGTGGACAGTACAAAGCTCCTACGAGCAGTACTTC. Protein sequence: CASSAWTVQSSYEQYF.

The chain uses TRBV27 and TRBJ2-1; maybe TRBD1 (6 bases). Trimming left V 5 bases short and J 10 bases short, with 9 bases between. The CDR3 has 11 amino acids. Germline V gene data show CDR1 as MNHEY and CDR2 as SMNVEV (reference sequence). This CDR3 reads CASSLTGEQFF. Here the CDR3 DNA reads TGTGCCAGCAGTCTTACAGGGGAGCAGTTCTTC.

V and J are TRBV28 and TRBJ1-1, with 7 bases matching TRBD1. The CDR3 is made up of 15 amino acids. Germline loops: CDR1 MDHEN, CDR2 SYDVKM. The junction had 8 bases not matched to a gene; V was cut back by 2 bases and J by 5 bases. The chain's CDR3 is CASSLDREAGTEAFF. The CDR3 DNA follows: TGTGCCAGCAGTTTAGACAGGGAGGCGGGAACTGAAGCTTTCTTT. Full variable domain (outside the CDR3, taken from reference TRBV28 and TRBJ1-1): DVKVTQSSRYLVKRTGEKVFLECVQDMDHENMFWYRQDPGLGLRLIYFSYDVKMKEKGDIPEGYSVSREKKERFSLILESASTNQTSMYLCASSLDREAGTEAFFGQGTRLTVV.

This chain joins TRBV28 and TRBJ2-3; 8 positions agree with TRBD2. The CDR3 is 18 residues long. The J segment lost 2 bases and the V segment lost 7 bases, leaving 17 bases of the junction unmatched. Germline V lookup: CDR1 MDHEN, CDR2 SYDVKM. The CDR3 sequence is CASTPASTGGLITDTQYF. In nucleotides, the CDR3 is TGTGCCAGCACCCCCGCCTCGACGGGGGGGCTAATCACAGATACGCAGTATTTT.

V usage is TRBV6-5 and J usage is TRBJ1-1; TRBD1 matches 9 bases. The junction had 4 bases not matched to a gene; V was cut back by 6 bases and J by 5 bases. This CDR3 contains 13 residues. Germline CDR1 reads MNHEY; CDR2 reads SVGAGI. The chain's CDR3 is CASRFGQGTEAFF. The CDR3 DNA follows: TGTGCCAGCAGGTTCGGACAGGGGACTGAAGCTTTCTTT.

The chain is built from TRBV5-7 and TRBJ2-2; TRBD2 agrees at 8 bases. TRBV5-7 is assigned to the ORF class and has an uncertain function. After removal of 3 bases from V and 1 base from J, the junction contained 5 bases not matched to a gene. This CDR3 is 16 amino acids long. CDR3: CASSSGTSWNTGELFF. In nucleotides, the CDR3 is TGTGCCAGCAGCTCAGGGACTAGTTGGAACACCGGGGAGCTGTTTTTT.

The chain links TRBV11-2 to TRBJ2-7, with 7 nucleotides matching TRBD2. The CDR3 is 15 amino acids. V lost 5 bases and J lost 3; bases outside the gene matches: 10. Germline CDR1 and CDR2: SGHAT and FQNNGV. CDR3: CASSPRERGHYEQYF. The CDR3 nucleotides are TGTGCCAGCAGCCCCCGGGAGCGGGGCCACTACGAGCAGTACTTC.

The chain has TRBV28 and TRBJ1-6, with 9 bases lining up with TRBD1. Germline CDR1 and CDR2: MDHEN and SYDVKM. The J segment lost 5 bases and the V segment lost 6 bases, leaving 2 bases of the junction unmatched. This CDR3 has 14 amino acids. CDR3: CASRTGGDNSPLHF. DNA for the CDR3: TGTGCCAGCAGGACAGGGGGTGATAATTCACCCCTCCACTTT.

The rearrangement uses TRBV5-4 and TRBJ2-3; D not certain. CDR3 length: 15 amino acids. The ends were cut back, 0 bases at V and 4 bases at J, with 12 bases in the middle. Germline V gives CDR1 SGHNT, CDR2 YYREEE (reference sequence). CDR3 nucleotide sequence: TGTGCCAGCAGCTTGGACCCGACCGAGGCAGATACGCAGTATTTT. Residues: CASSLDPTEADTQYF.

J is TRBJ1-3 and V is TRBV28, with 8 bases aligning to TRBD1. The CDR3 has 14 residues. Unmatched junction bases numbered 3, after V lost 4 bases and J lost 4 bases. Germline loops: CDR1 MDHEN, CDR2 SYDVKM. CDR3 amino acids: CASSSTGVGNTIYF. The CDR3 DNA is TGTGCCAGCAGTTCGACAGGGGTCGGAAACACCATATATTTT.